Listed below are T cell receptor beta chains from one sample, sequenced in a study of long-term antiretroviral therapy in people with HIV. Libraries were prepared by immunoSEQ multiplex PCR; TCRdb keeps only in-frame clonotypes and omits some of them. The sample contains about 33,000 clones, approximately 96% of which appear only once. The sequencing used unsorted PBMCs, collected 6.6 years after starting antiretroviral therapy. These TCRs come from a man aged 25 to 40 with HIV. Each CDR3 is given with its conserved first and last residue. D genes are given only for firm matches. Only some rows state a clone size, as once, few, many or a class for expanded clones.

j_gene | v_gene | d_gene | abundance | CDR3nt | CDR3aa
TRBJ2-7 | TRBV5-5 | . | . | TGTGCCAGCAGCTTCGGAGGGACGAACTACGAGCAGTACTTC | CASSFGGTNYEQYF
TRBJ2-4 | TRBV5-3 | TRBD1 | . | TGTGCCAGAAGCAACCTACAGGGGACCCCGAACATTCAGTACTTC | CARSNLQGTPNIQYF
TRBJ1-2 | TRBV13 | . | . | TGTGCCAGCAGTCTGTCTCCATCTAACTATGGCTACACCTTC | CASSLSPSNYGYTF
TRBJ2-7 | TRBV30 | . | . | TGTGCCTGGAGTGTAATACAGCCCTACGAGCAGTACTTC | CAWSVIQPYEQYF
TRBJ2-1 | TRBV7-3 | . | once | TGTGCCAGCAGCTTAACCCGTGGGGTGGGGCGGAATGAGCAGTTCTTC | CASSLTRGVGRNEQFF
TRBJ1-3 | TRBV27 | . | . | TGTGCCAGCAGTACCACAGGAGGAAACACCATATATTTT | CASSTTGGNTIYF
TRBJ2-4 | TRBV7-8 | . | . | TGTGCCAGCAGCTTACTCCCCGGGACGTTGGGGGTCATTCAGTACTTC | CASSLLPGTLGVIQYF
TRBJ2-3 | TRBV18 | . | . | TGTGCCAGCTCACCACCGAGCGCAGATACGCAGTATTTT | CASSPPSADTQYF
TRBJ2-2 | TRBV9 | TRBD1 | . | TGTGCCAGCAGCACCGGACAGGGAGGCACCGGGGAGCTGTTTTTT | CASSTGQGGTGELFF
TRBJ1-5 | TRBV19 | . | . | TGTGCCAGTAGCCGAACTCTATTTGCGGGTAGCAATCAGCCCCAGCATTTT | CASSRTLFAGSNQPQHF
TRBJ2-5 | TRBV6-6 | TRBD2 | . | TGTGCCAGCACCCGTGGGGGGGAGCAGTACTTC | CASTRGGEQYF
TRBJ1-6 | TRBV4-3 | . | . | TGCGCCAGCAGCCAAGTCCAGGGCCAATCCTATAATTCACCCCTCCACTTT | CASSQVQGQSYNSPLHF
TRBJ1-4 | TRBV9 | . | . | TGTGCCAGCAGCGTAGCTGAGGGGTTTAATGAAAAACTGTTTTTT | CASSVAEGFNEKLFF
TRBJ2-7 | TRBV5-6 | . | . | TGTGCCAGCAGCCCCGGACCCTCACCCCCCTACGAGCAGTACTTC | CASSPGPSPPYEQYF
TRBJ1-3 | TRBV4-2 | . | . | TGTGCCAGCAGCCAAGATCCCCCAGGGTCCGGAAACACCATATATTTT | CASSQDPPGSGNTIYF
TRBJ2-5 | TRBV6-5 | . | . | TGTGCCAGCAGTTTGGGACTGCAAGAGACCCAGTACTTC | CASSLGLQETQYF
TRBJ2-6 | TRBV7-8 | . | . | TGTGCCAGCAGCTTAGCGCGGACAGCCCTTGGGGCCAACGTCCTGACTTTC | CASSLARTALGANVLTF
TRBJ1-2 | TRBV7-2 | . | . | TGTGCCAGCAGCCCCAGGACAGACTATGGCTACACCTTC | CASSPRTDYGYTF
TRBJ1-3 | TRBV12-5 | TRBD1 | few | TGTGCTAGTGGTTTGGGGACAGGTCCTGGAAACACCATATATTTT | CASGLGTGPGNTIYF
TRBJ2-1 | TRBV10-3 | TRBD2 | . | TGTGCCATCAGTGAACGGGGGGGGAACAATGAGCAGTTCTTC | CAISERGGNNEQFF
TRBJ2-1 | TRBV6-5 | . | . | TGTGCCAGCAAGAGTGGGATAGGAGAAAATGAGCAGTTCTTC | CASKSGIGENEQFF
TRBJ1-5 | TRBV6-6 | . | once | TGTGCCAGCAGTTACTCCCTTTCACCCAGCCAGCCCCAGCATTTT | CASSYSLSPSQPQHF
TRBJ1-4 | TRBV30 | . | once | TGTGCCTGGAGTCCGGGGGTTAATGAAAAACTGTTTTTT | CAWSPGVNEKLFF
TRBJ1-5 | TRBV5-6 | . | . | TGTGCCAGCAGTTATCAGGGGTCCAGTAATCAGCCCCAGCATTTT | CASSYQGSSNQPQHF
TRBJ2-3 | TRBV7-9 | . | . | TGTGCCAGCAGCCCTAGCCAGACTGATACGCAGTATTTT | CASSPSQTDTQYF
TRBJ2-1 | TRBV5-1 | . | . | TGCGCCAGCAGCTTGGGGGGCTCCTACAATGAGCAGTTCTTC | CASSLGGSYNEQFF
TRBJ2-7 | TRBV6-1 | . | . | TGTGCCAGCAGTGCTGGGTTGGTGTCCTACGAGCAGTACTTC | CASSAGLVSYEQYF
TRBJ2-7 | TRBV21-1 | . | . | TGTGCCAGCAGCAAAGAGGGGGGAGGATACGAGCAGTACTTC | CASSKEGGGYEQYF
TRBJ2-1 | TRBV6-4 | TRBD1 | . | TGTGCCAGCACCGTTGTATCGCCAGGGGGCGAGACAGGCAATGAGCAGTTCTTC | CASTVVSPGGETGNEQFF
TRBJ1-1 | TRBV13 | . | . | TGTGCCAGCAGCTTCTCCCAAGAAGCTTTCTTT | CASSFSQEAFF
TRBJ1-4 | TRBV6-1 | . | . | TGTGCCAGCAGTGATTTTACAGCTGAAAAACTGTTTTTT | CASSDFTAEKLFF
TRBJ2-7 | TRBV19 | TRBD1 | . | TGTGCCAGTAGTTCGGACAGGGAGCGGCGAGAGCAGTACTTC | CASSSDRERREQYF
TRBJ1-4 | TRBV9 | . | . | TGTGCCAGCAGCGCCGGGATTGAGGATGAAAAACTGTTTTTT | CASSAGIEDEKLFF
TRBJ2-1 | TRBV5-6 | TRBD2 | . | TGTGCCAGCAGCATTAGCGGGGGGCCTTACAATGAGCAGTTCTTC | CASSISGGPYNEQFF
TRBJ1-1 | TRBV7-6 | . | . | TGTGCCAGCAGCTTATTGAACACTGAAGCTTTCTTT | CASSLLNTEAFF
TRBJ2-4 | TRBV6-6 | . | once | TGTGCCAGCACAGGGAGAAACATTCAGTACTTC | CASTGRNIQYF
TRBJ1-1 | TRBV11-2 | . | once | TGTGCCAGCAGCCCAGGACAGTACACTGAAGCTTTCTTT | CASSPGQYTEAFF
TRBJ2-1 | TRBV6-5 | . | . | TGTGCCAGCAGTTACCCGAGGGGTGAGCAGTTCTTC | CASSYPRGEQFF
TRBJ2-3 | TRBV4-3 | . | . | TGCGCCAGCAGCCAAGAAGGGGAGCGGAGGAGCGCAGATACGCAGTATTTT | CASSQEGERRSADTQYF
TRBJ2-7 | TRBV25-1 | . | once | TGTGCCAGCAGTGAATGGGTAGGCTCCTACGAGCAGTACTTC | CASSEWVGSYEQYF
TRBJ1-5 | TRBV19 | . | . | TGTGCCAGTACCGGGGACAATCAGCCCCAGCATTTT | CASTGDNQPQHF
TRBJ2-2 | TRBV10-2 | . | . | . | CASSVGTGNRGAVF
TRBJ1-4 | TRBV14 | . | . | TGTGCCAGCAACCGACCGGGGGGGGCTAATGAAAAACTGTTTTTT | CASNRPGGANEKLFF
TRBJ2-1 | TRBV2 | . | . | TGTGCCAGCATGGATCGTAGCTCCTACAATGAGCAGTTCTTC | CASMDRSSYNEQFF
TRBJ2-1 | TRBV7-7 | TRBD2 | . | TGTGCTAGCAGCTTGCTAGCGGGAGGGGGAAATGAGCAGTTCTTC | CASSLLAGGGNEQFF
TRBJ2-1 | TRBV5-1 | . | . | TGCGCCAGCAGCTTGGAGCCCCCAGGGGTTGGGAATGAGCAGTTCTTC | CASSLEPPGVGNEQFF
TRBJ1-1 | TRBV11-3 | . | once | TGTGCCAGCAGCTTAGATCGTATGGGTGGGAGGGCGACTGAAGCTTTCTTT | CASSLDRMGGRATEAFF
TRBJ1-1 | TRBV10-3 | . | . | TGTGCCATCAGTGAGCCCCAGGGAAACACTGAAGCTTTCTTT | CAISEPQGNTEAFF
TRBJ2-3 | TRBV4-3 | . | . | TGCGCCAGCAGCGGAAGCCTCACAGATACGCAGTATTTT | CASSGSLTDTQYF
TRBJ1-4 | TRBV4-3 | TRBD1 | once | TGCGCCAGCAGCCGCGACAGGGGGGTGTATACTAATGAAAAACTGTTTTTT | CASSRDRGVYTNEKLFF
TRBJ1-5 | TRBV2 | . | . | TGTGCCAGCAGTGTAGGGGTCCTTAGCAATCAGCCCCAGCATTTT | CASSVGVLSNQPQHF
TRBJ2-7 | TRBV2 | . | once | TGTGCCAGATCGGGGAAAAGGACCCTCCTCAGCTACGAGCAGTACTTC | CARSGKRTLLSYEQYF
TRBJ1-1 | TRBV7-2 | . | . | TGTGCCAGCAGCTTAGACGGGGAGAACACTGAAGCTTTCTTT | CASSLDGENTEAFF
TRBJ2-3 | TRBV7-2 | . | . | TGTGCCAGCAGCCTGGGGGGCACAGATACGCAGTATTTT | CASSLGGTDTQYF
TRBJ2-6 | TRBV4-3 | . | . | TGCGCCAGCAGCCGAGTGTCTGGGGCCAACGTCCTGACTTTC | CASSRVSGANVLTF
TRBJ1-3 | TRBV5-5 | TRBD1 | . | TGTGCCAGCAGCTTGGAGCCCGCGGACAGGGCCATATATTTT | CASSLEPADRAIYF
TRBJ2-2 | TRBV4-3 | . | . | TGCGCCAGCAGCTCGGGCCCGGGAGTTAACACCGGGGAGCTGTTTTTT | CASSSGPGVNTGELFF
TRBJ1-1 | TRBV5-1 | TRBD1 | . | TGCGCCAGCAGCTGGGGACAGGGGAGCACTGAAGCTTTCTTT | CASSWGQGSTEAFF
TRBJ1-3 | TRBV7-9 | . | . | TGTGCCAGCAGTTATCCGGGCCACGGGAAGGGAAACACCATATATTTT | CASSYPGHGKGNTIYF